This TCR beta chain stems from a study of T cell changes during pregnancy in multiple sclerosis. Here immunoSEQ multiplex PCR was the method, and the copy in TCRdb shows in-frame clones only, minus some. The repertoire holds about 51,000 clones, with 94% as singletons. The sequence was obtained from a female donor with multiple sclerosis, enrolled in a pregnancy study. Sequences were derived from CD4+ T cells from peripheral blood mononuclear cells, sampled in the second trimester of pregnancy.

CDR3 coding DNA: TGTGCCAGCAGCTCCCTCCGAGGTGAGCAGTTCTTC. Residues: CASSSLRGEQFF. The chain uses TRBV7-3 and TRBJ2-1; D gene unclear. V shed 4 bases and J shed 9 bases, with 10 bases lying between them. The CDR3 extends over 12 amino acids. Germline V lookup: CDR1 SGHTA, CDR2 FQGTGA.